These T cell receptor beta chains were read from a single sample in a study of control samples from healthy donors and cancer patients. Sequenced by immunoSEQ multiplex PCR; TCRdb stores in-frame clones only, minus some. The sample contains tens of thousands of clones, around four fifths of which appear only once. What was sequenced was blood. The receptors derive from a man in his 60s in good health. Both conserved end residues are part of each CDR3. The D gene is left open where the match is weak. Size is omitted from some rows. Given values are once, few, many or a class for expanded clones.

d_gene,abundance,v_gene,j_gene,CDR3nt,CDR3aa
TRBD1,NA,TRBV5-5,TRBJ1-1,TGTGCCAGCAGCTTGATCTTCCAGGGGGGAGATGCTGAAGCTTTCTTT,CASSLIFQGGDAEAFF
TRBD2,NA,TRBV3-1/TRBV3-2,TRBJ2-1,TGTGCCAGCAGCCAAGAACGGCTAGCGGGACGGAATGAGCAGTTCTTC,CASSQERLAGRNEQFF
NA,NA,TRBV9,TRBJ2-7,TGTGCCAGCAGCGTAGGGGCGGGGGCGACTACCTCCTACGAGCAGTACTTC,CASSVGAGATTSYEQYF
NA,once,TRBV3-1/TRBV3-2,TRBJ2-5,TGTGCCAGCAGCCAAGAGCAGGGTCCGGAGGCAGTAGAGACCCAGTACTTC,CASSQEQGPEAVETQYF
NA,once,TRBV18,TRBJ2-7,TGTGCCAGCTCACAGGACCGGGTGGGGACCTACGAGCAGTACTTC,CASSQDRVGTYEQYF
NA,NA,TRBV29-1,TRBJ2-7,TGCAGCGCCACCGCAGATAACTACGAGCAGTACTTC,CSATADNYEQYF
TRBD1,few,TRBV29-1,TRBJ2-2,TGCAGCGTCGAATCGGGACAGACCACCGGGGAGCTGTTTTTT,CSVESGQTTGELFF
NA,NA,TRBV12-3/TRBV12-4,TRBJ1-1,TGTGCCAGCAGGCCCGGGGCGGTCGGTGAAGCTTTCTTT,CASRPGAVGEAFF
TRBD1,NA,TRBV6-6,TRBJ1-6,TGTGCCAGCAGTTACTCGATGGGACAGGGGAGGTCACCCCTCCACTTT,CASSYSMGQGRSPLHF
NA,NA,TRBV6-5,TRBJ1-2,TGTGCCAGCAGTTACTCCCGCCAAGGGCATGGTGGCTACACCTTC,CASSYSRQGHGGYTF
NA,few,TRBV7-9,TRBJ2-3,TGTGCCAGCAGCTTAGGTGGCAGGCCCACAGATACGCAGTATTTT,CASSLGGRPTDTQYF
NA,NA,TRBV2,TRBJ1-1,TGTGCCAGCATAGGAGGGGGCACTGAAGCTTTCTTT,CASIGGGTEAFF
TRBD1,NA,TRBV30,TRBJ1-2,TGTGCCTGGATACCCACCGGACAGGGCCCTGGCTACACCTTC,CAWIPTGQGPGYTF
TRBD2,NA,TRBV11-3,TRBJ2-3,TGTGCCAGCAGCTTAGGTACAAGCGGGGGGGCAGCAGATACGCAGTATTTT,CASSLGTSGGAADTQYF
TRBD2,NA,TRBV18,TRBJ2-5,TGTGCCAGCTCACCTCCCCCGATTAGCGGGGTTCAAGAGACCCAGTACTTC,CASSPPPISGVQETQYF
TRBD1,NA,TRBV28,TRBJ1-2,TGTGCCAGCAGTTTAGGACAGGGCTATGGCTACACCTTC,CASSLGQGYGYTF
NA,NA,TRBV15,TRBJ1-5,TGTGCCACCAGCAGAGATAAGAGCGGCGGGGGCAATCAGCCCCAGCATTTT,CATSRDKSGGGNQPQHF
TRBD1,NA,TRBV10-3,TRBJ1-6,TGTGCCATCACTTCCGGACAGGATAATTCACCCCTCCACTTT,CAITSGQDNSPLHF
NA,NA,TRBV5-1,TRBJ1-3,TGCGCCAGCAGCTTAAGGGGGGCTGGAAACACCATATATTTT,CASSLRGAGNTIYF
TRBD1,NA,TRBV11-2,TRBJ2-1,TGTGCCAGCAGCGCCACCGGACAGGGGGGGAAAAATGAGCAGTTCTTC,CASSATGQGGKNEQFF
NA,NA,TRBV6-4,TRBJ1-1,TGTGCCAGCACGGGACGGCCGAGCCCTGAAGCTTTCTTT,CASTGRPSPEAFF
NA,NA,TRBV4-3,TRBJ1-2,TGCGCCAGCAGCTCAAAGACCTTCCTGGGCTATGGCTACACCTTC,CASSSKTFLGYGYTF
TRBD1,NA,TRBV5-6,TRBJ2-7,TGTGCCAGCAGCTTGGAGGGGACAGGGTCCGAGCAGTACTTC,CASSLEGTGSEQYF
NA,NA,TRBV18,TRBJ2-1,TGTGCCAGCTCACCACGCGCCGCTAGCACCCTGGGCAATGAGCAGTTCTTC,CASSPRAASTLGNEQFF
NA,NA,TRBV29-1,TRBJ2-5,TGCAGCGCCGGACGGGTGGGGCCCCAAGAGACCCAGTACTTC,CSAGRVGPQETQYF
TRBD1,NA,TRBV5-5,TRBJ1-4,TGTGCCAGCAGCCCCTCCTTGGACAGGGGGGTTTATGAAAAACTGTTTTTT,CASSPSLDRGVYEKLFF
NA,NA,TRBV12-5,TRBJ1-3,TGTGCTAGTAGCCAAGGGTGGGGAAACACCATATATTTT,CASSQGWGNTIYF
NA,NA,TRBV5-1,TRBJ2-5,TGCGCCAGCAGCTTGGGGCAGCAAGAGACCCAGTACTTC,CASSLGQQETQYF
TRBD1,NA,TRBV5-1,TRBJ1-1,TGCGCCAGCAGCCGGGACAGCTACATGAACACTGAAGCTTTCTTT,CASSRDSYMNTEAFF
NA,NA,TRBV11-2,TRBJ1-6,TGTGCCAGCAGCTCCCAACCCGGGACCGGGGCACCCCTCCACTTT,CASSSQPGTGAPLHF
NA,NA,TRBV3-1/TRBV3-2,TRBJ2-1,TGTGCCAGCAGCCTCTTTGAGGGTAATGAGCAGTTCTTC,CASSLFEGNEQFF
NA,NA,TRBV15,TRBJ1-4,TGTGCCACCAGCAGAGCTCGGGTGGACACCCGGACAAAACTGTTTTTT,CATSRARVDTRTKLFF
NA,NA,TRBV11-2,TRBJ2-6,TGTGCCAGCAGCTTAGATAGGGCTGGGGCCAACGTCCTGACTTTC,CASSLDRAGANVLTF
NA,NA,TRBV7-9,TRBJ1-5,TGTGCCAGCAGCTTAGGACAGATGGATCAGCCCCAGCATTTT,CASSLGQMDQPQHF
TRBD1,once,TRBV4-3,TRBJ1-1,TGCGCCAGCAGCCAAAACTTACCGGGACAGGGGAACACTGAAGCTTTCTTT,CASSQNLPGQGNTEAFF
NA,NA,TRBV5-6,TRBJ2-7,TGTGCCAGCAGCTTGTTCCCCTCCTGGGAGCAGTACTTC,CASSLFPSWEQYF
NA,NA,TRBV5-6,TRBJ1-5,TGTGCCAGCAGCTTGGGGCCGCAAAGCAATCAGCCCCAGCATTTT,CASSLGPQSNQPQHF
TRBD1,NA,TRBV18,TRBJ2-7,TGTGCCAGCTCATTCGGACAGGGTGAAGGATCGTACGAGCAGTACTTC,CASSFGQGEGSYEQYF
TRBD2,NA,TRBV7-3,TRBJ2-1,TGTGCCAGCAGCCAAAACGGAGTGACTAGCGGGAGTGCACTGTTCTTC,CASSQNGVTSGSALFF
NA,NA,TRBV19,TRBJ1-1,TGTGCCAGTAGTATTGCAGGGACCATGAACACTGAAGCTTTCTTT,CASSIAGTMNTEAFF
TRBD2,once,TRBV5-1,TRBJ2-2,TGCGCCAGCAGCTTTTCCGGGGGGGACACCGGGGAGCTGTTTTTT,CASSFSGGDTGELFF
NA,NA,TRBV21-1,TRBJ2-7,TGTCGGCCGGGGCCCCTTTCCTACGAGCAGTACTTC,CRPGPLSYEQYF
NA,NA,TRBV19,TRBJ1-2,TGTGCCAGTAGTCCCGGGGTTTATGGCTACACCTTC,CASSPGVYGYTF
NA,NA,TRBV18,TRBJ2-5,TGTGCCAGCTCACCAGGCGAGACCCAGTACTTC,CASSPGETQYF
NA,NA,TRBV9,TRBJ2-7,TGTGCCAGCAGCGTAAGGGACCAAAGCTCCTACGAGCAGTACTTC,CASSVRDQSSYEQYF
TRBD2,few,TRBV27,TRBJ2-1,TGTGCCAGCACCAAAACTAGCGGGCTACGTTCCTACAATGAGCAGTTCTTC,CASTKTSGLRSYNEQFF
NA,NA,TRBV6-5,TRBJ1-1,TGTGCCAGCAGTTACGACAAACGGGGCCGGCGAGCTTTCTTT,CASSYDKRGRRAFF
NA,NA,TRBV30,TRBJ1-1,TGTGCCTCCTCTCCCGGGGACGCCACCGCTTTCTTT,CASSPGDATAFF
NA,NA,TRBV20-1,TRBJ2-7,TGCAGTGCTAGACTCATCAACGAGCAGTACTTC,CSARLINEQYF
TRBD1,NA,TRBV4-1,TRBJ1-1,TGCGCCAGCAGCCAAGGAAGGGGGCAGGACACTGAAGCTTTCTTT,CASSQGRGQDTEAFF
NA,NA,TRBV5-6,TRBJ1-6,TGTGCCAGCAGCTTGAAACAGGGAAGTTCACCCCTCCACTTT,CASSLKQGSSPLHF
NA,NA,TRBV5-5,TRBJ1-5,TGTGCCAGCAGCAACGTCGGTACCGCGGATCAGCCCCAGCATTTT,CASSNVGTADQPQHF
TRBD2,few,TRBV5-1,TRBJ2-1,TGCGCCAGCAGCTTGGCCCCCGGGACTAGCGGAAACAATGAGCAGTTCTTC,CASSLAPGTSGNNEQFF
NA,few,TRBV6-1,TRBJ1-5,TGTGCCAGCAGTGTGGGTTGGTGGGTGCGGAGCAATCAGCCCCAGCATTTT,CASSVGWWVRSNQPQHF
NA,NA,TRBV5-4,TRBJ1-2,TGTGCCAGCAGCTTGGAGGGCTATGGCTACACCTTC,CASSLEGYGYTF
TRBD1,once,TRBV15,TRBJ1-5,TGTGCCACCAGCTCGGGACAGGGGGGGATTCAGCCCCAGCATTTT,CATSSGQGGIQPQHF
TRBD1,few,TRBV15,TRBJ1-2,TGTGCCACCAGCAGAGGGTCGGGCGGGACAGGGTCGTATGGCTACACCTTC,CATSRGSGGTGSYGYTF